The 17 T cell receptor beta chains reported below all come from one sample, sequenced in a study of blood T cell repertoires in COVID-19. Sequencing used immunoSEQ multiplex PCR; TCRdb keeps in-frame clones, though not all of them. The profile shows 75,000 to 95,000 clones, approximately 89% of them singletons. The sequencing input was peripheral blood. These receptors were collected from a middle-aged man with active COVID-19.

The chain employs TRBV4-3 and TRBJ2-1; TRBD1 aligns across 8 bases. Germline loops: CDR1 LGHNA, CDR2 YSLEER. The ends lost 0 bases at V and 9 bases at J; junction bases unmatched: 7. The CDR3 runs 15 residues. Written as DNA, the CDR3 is TGCGCCAGCAGCCAAGATAGGACAGGGAAAGGTGAGCAGTTCTTC. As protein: CASSQDRTGKGEQFF.

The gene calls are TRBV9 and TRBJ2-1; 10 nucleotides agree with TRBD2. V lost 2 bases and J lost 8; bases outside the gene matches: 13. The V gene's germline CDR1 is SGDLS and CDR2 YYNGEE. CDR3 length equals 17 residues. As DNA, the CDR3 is TGTGCCAGCAGCGTCCCCCTGCTAGCGGGAGACTATGATGAGCAGTTCTTC. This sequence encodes CASSVPLLAGDYDEQFF.

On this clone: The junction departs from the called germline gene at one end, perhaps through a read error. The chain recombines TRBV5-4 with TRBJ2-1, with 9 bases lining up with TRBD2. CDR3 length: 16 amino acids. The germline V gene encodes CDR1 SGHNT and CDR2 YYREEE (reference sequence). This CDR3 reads CARSYGGGGAYNEQFF. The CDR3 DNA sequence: TGTGCCCGCAGCTACGGGGGCGGGGGGGCCTACAATGAGCAGTTCTTC.

The CDR3 DNA reads TGTGCCAGTAGTATCCGGACAGGGGGGTTTTACACTGAAGCTTTCTTT. Amino acids: CASSIRTGGFYTEAFF. The chain employs TRBV19 and TRBJ1-1; the match to TRBD1 covers 10 bases. The CDR3 extends over 16 amino acids. V was pared by 3 bases and J by 3 bases, with 7 bases of the junction left unmatched. Germline CDR1 is LNHDA and CDR2 is SQIVND (reference sequence).

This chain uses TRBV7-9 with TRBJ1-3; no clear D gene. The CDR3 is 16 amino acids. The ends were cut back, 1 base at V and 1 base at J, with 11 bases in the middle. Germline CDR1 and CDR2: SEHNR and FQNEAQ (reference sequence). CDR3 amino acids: CASSLERPASGNTIYF. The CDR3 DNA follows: TGTGCCAGCAGCTTAGAGAGGCCGGCTTCTGGAAACACCATATATTTT.

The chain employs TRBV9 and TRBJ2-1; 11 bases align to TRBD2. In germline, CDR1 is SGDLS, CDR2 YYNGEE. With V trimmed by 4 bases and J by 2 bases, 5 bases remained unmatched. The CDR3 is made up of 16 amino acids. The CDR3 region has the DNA TGTGCCAGCAGCTCGACTAGCGGGATCGCCTACAATGAGCAGTTCTTC. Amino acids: CASSSTSGIAYNEQFF. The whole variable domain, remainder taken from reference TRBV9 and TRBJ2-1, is DSGVTQTPKHLITATGQRVTLRCSPRSGDLSVYWYQQSLDQGLQFLIQYYNGEERAKGNILERFSAQQFPDLHSELNLSSLELGDSALYFCASSSTSGIAYNEQFFGPGTRLTVL.

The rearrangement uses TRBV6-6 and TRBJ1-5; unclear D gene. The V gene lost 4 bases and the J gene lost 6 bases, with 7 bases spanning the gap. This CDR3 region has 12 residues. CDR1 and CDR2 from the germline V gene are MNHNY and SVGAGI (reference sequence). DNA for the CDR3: TGTGCCAGCAGTTCCGAGGTTCAGCCCCAGCATTTT. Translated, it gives CASSSEVQPQHF.

Written as DNA, the CDR3 is TGTGCCACCAGTGCTCTGGGGGGAGGGGCGGATACGCAGTATTTT. Its translation: CATSALGGGADTQYF. The chain recombines TRBV24-1 with TRBJ2-3, with TRBD2 matching 7 bases. Germline lookup yields CDR1 KGHDR and CDR2 SFDVKD. The CDR3 is made up of 15 amino acids. The J segment lost 6 bases and the V segment lost 5 bases, leaving 10 bases of the junction unmatched.

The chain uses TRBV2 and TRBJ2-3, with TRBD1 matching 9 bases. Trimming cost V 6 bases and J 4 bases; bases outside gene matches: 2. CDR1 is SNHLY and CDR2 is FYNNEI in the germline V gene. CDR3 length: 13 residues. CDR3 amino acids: CASSGQGPDTQYF. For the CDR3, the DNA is TGTGCCAGCAGCGGACAGGGGCCAGATACGCAGTATTTT.

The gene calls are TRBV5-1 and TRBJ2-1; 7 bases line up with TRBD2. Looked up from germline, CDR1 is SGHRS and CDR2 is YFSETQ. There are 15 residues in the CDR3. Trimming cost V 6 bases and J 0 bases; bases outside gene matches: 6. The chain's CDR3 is CASNVAGHSYNEQFF. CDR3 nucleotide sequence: TGCGCCAGCAACGTAGCGGGTCACTCCTACAATGAGCAGTTCTTC.

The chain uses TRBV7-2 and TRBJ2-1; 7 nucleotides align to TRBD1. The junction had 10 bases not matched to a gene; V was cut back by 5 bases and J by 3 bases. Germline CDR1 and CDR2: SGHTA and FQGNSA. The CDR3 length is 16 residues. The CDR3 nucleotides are TGTGCCAGCAGCCCCTCCCCCGACAGGGTCTACAATGAGCAGTTCTTC. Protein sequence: CASSPSPDRVYNEQFF.

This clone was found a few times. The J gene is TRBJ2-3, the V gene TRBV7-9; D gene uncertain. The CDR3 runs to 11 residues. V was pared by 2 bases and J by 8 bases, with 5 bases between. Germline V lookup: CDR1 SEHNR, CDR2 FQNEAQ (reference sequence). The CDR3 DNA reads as TGTGCCAGCAGCTTAATCGTTACGCAGTATTTT. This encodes CASSLIVTQYF.

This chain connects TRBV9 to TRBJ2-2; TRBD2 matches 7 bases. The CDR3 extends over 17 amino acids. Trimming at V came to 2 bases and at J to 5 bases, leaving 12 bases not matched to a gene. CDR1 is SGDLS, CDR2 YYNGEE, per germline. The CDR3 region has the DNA TGTGCCAGCAGCGTGCCCGGGGGAGCGGGGAGGACCGGGGAGCTGTTTTTT. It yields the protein CASSVPGGAGRTGELFF.

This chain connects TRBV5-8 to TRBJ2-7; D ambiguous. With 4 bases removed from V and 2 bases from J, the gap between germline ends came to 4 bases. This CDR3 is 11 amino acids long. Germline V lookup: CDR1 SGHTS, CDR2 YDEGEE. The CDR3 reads CASSNTYEQYF. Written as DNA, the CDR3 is TGTGCCAGCAGCAACACCTACGAGCAGTACTTC.

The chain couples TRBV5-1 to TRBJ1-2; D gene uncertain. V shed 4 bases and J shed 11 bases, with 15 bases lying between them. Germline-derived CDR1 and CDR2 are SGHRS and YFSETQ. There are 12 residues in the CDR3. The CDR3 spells CASSLSPGWYTF. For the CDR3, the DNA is TGCGCCAGCAGCCTATCCCCGGGTTGGTACACCTTC.

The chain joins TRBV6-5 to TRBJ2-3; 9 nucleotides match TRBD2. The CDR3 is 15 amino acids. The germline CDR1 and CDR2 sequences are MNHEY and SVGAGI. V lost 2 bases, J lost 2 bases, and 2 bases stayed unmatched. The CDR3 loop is CASSYASGTTDTQYF. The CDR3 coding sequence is TGTGCCAGCAGTTACGCTAGCGGGACCACAGATACGCAGTATTTT.

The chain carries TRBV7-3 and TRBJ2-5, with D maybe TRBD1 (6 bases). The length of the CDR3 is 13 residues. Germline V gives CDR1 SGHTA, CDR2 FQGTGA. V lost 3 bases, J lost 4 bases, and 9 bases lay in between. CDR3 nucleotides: TGTGCCAGCAGCTTCCAGGGGAGAGAGACCCAGTACTTC. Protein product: CASSFQGRETQYF.